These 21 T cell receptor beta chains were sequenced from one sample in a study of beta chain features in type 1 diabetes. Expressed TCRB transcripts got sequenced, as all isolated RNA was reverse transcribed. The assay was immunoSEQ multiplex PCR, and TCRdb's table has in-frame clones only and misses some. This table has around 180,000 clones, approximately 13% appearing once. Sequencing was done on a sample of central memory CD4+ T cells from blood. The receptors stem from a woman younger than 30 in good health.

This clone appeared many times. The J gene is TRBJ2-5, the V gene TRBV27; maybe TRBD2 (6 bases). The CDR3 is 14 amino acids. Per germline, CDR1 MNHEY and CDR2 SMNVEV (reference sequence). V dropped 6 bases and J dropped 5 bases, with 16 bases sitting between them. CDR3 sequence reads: CASSYGTSLETQYF. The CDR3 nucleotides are TGTGCCAGCAGCTACGGGACTTCCCTTGAGACCCAGTACTTC.

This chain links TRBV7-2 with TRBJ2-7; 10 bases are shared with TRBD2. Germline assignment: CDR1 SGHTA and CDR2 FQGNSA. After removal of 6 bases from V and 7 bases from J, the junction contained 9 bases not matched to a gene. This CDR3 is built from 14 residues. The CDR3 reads CASRTLAGVGEQYF. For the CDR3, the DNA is TGTGCCAGCAGAACTCTAGCGGGAGTCGGGGAGCAGTACTTC. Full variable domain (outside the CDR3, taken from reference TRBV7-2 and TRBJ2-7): GAGVSQSPSNKVTEKGKDVELRCDPISGHTALYWYRQSLGQGLEFLIYFQGNSAPDKSGLPSDRFSAERTGGSVSTLTIQRTQQEDSAVYLCASRTLAGVGEQYFGPGTRLTVT.

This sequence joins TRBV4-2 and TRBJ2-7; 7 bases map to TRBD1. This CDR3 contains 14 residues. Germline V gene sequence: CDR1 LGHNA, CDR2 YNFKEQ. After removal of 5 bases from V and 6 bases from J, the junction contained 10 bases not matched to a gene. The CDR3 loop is CASSSPRDSSEQYF. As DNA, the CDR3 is TGTGCCAGCAGCTCACCCCGGGACAGTTCCGAGCAGTACTTC.

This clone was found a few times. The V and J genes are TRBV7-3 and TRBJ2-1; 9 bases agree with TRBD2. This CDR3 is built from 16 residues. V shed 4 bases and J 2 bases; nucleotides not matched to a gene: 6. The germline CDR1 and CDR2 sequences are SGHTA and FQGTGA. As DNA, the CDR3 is TGTGCCAGCAGCTCTCTAGCGGGGCCTACCTACAATGAGCAGTTCTTC. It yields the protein CASSSLAGPTYNEQFF. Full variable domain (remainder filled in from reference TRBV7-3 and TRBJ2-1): GAGVSQTPSNKVTEKGKYVELRCDPISGHTALYWYRQSLGQGPEFLIYFQGTGAADDSGLPNDRFFAVRPEGSVSTLKIQRTERGDSAVYLCASSSLAGPTYNEQFFGPGTRLTVL.

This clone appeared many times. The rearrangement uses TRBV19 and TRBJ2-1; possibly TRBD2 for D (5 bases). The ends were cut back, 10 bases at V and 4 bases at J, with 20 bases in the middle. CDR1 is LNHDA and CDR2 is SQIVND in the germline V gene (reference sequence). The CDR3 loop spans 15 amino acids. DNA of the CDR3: TGTGCCACCTCTCCCACCAGCGGAAGTTACAATGAGCAGTTCTTC. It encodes CATSPTSGSYNEQFF.

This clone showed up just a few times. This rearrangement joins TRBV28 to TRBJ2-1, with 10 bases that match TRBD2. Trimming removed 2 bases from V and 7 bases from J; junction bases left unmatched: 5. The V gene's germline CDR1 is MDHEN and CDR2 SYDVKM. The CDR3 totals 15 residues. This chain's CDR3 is CASSLLLAGVNEQFF. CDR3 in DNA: TGTGCCAGCAGTTTACTCCTAGCGGGAGTTAATGAGCAGTTCTTC. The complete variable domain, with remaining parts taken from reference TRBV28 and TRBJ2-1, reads DVKVTQSSRYLVKRTGEKVFLECVQDMDHENMFWYRQDPGLGLRLIYFSYDVKMKEKGDIPEGYSVSREKKERFSLILESASTNQTSMYLCASSLLLAGVNEQFFGPGTRLTVL.

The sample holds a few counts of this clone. The CDR3 sequence: CSVERTGAYEQYF. CDR3 DNA sequence: TGCAGCGTTGAAAGGACAGGAGCCTACGAGCAGTACTTC. V gene TRBV29-1 combines with J gene TRBJ2-7, with TRBD1 matching over 7 bases. CDR1 is SQVTM and CDR2 is ANQGSEA in the germline V gene. This CDR3 has 13 residues. V dropped 2 bases and J dropped 2; count of bases not matched to a gene: 3.

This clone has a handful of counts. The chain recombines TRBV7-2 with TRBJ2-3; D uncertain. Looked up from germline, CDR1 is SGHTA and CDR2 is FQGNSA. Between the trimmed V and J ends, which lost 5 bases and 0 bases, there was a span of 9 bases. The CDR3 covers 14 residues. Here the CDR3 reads CASSPLSSTDTQYF. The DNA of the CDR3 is TGTGCCAGCAGCCCGTTGAGTAGCACAGATACGCAGTATTTT.

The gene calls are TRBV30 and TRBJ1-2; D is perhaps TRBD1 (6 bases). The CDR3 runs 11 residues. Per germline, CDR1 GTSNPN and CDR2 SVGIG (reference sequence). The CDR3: CASTQGYGYTF. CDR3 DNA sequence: TGTGCTTCCACACAGGGATATGGCTACACCTTC.

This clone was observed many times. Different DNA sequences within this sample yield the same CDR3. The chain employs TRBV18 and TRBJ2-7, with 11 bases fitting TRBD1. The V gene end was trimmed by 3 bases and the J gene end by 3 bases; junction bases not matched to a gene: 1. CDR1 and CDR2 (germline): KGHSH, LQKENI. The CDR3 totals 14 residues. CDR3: CASSPGTGGYEQYF. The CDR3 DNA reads TGTGCCAGCTCACCGGGGACAGGGGGCTACGAGCAGTACTTC.

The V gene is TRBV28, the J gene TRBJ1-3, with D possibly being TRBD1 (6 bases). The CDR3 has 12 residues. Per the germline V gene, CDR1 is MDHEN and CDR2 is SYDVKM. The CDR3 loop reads CAAGASGNTIYF. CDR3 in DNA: TGTGCGGCGGGGGCGTCGGGAAACACCATATATTTT.

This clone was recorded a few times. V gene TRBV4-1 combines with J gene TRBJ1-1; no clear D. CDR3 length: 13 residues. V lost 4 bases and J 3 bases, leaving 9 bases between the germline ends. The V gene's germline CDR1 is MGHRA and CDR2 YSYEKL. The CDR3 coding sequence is TGCGCCAGCAGCCCTTGGGCCGACACTGAAGCTTTCTTT. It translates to CASSPWADTEAFF.

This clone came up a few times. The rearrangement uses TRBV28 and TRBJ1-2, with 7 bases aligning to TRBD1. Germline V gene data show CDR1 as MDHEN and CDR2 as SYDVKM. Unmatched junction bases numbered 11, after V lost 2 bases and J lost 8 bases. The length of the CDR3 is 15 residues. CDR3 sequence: CASSLPGDRASGYTF. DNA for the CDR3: TGTGCCAGCAGTTTACCTGGGGACAGAGCGAGCGGCTACACCTTC.

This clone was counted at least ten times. The CDR3 is CASSSQGSYEQYF. The CDR3 DNA reads TGTGCCAGCAGTTCTCAGGGCTCCTACGAGCAGTACTTC. This chain links TRBV2 with TRBJ2-7; possible D gene TRBD1, 5 bases. The length of the CDR3 is 13 residues. Trimming pared 5 bases from V and 0 bases from J, leaving 8 bases between. Per germline, CDR1 SNHLY and CDR2 FYNNEI.

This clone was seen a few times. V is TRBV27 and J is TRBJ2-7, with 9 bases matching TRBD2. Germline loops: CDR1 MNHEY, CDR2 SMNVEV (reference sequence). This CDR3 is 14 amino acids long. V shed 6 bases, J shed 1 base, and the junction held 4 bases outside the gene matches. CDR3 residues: CASSTSGPSYEQYF. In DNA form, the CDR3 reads TGTGCCAGCAGCACTAGCGGGCCTTCCTACGAGCAGTACTTC.

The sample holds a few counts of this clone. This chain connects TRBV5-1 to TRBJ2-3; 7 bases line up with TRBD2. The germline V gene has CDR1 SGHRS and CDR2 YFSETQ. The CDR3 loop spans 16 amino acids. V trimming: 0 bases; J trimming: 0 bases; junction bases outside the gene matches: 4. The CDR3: CASSLGLAASTDTQYF. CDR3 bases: TGCGCCAGCAGCTTGGGTCTAGCGGCTAGCACAGATACGCAGTATTTT. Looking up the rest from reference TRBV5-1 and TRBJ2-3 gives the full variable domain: KAGVTQTPRYLIKTRGQQVTLSCSPISGHRSVSWYQQTPGQGLQFLFEYFSETQRNKGNFPGRFSGRQFSNSRSEMNVSTLELGDSALYLCASSLGLAASTDTQYFGPGTRLTVL.

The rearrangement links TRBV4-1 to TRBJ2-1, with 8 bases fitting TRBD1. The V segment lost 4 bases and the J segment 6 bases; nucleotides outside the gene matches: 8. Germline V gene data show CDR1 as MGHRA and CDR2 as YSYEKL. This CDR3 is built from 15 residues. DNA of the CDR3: TGCGCCAGCAGCCCTGACAGGGGTTGGGTCAATGAGCAGTTCTTC. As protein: CASSPDRGWVNEQFF.

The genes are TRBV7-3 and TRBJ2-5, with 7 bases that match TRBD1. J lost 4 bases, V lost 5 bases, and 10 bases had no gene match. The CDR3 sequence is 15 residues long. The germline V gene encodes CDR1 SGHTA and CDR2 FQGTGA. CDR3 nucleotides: TGTGCCAGCAGCCCCAGAGAGGGGGCAGGAGAGACCCAGTACTTC. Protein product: CASSPREGAGETQYF.

The CDR3 DNA follows: TGTGCCACCAGCAGAGATCCAACTAGCGGGAGTAACAATGAGCAGTTCTTC. Translating gives CATSRDPTSGSNNEQFF. The chain has TRBV15 and TRBJ2-1, with 11 bases that match TRBD2. V lost 0 bases to trimming and J lost 5 bases; unmatched junction nucleotides: 6. The V gene's germline CDR1 is LNHNV and CDR2 YYDKDF (reference sequence). The CDR3 extends over 17 amino acids.

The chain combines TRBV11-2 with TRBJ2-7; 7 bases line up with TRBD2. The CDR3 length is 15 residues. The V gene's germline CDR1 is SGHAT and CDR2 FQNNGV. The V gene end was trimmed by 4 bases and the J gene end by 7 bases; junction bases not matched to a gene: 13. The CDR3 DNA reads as TGTGCCAGCAGCTCGAAGCGGGGTGGCTTATCGGAGCAGTACTTC. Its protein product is CASSSKRGGLSEQYF.

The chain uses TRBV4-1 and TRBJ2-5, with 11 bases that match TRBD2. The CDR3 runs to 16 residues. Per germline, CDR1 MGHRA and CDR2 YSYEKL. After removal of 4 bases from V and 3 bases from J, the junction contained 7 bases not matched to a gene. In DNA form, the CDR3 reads TGCGCCAGCAGCCGTAGCGGGAGGGGGGTGAAAGAGACCCAGTACTTC. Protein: CASSRSGRGVKETQYF.